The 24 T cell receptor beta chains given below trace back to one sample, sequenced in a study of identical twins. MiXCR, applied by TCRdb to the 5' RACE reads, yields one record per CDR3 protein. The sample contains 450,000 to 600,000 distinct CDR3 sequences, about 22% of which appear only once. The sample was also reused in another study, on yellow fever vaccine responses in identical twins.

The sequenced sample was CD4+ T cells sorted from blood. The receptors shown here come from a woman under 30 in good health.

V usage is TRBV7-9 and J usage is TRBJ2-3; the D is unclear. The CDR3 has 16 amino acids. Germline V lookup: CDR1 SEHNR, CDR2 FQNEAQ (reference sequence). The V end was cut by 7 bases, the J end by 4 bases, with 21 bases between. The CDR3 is CASIPRTAVSPDTQYF. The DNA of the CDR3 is TGTGCCAGCATCCCCCGAACGGCAGTTAGCCCAGATACGCAGTATTTT.

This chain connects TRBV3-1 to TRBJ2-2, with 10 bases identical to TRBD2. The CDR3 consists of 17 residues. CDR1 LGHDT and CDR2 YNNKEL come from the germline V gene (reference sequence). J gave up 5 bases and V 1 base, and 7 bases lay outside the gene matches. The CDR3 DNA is TGTGCCAGCAGCCAAGTGTCTAGCGGGGGAAATACCGGGGAGCTGTTTTTT. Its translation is CASSQVSSGGNTGELFF.

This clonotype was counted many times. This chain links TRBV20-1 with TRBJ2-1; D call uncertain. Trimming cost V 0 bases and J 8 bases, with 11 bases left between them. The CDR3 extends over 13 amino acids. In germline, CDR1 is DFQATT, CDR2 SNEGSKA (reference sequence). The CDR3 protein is CSARDGIVYEQFF. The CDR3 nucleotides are TGCAGTGCTAGAGATGGGATAGTCTATGAGCAGTTCTTC.

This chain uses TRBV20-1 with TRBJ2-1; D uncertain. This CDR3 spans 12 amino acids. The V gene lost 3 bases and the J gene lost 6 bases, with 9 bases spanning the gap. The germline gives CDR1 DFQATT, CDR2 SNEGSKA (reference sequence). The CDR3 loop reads CSARRLPNEQFF. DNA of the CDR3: TGCAGTGCTAGGCGGCTACCCAATGAGCAGTTCTTC.

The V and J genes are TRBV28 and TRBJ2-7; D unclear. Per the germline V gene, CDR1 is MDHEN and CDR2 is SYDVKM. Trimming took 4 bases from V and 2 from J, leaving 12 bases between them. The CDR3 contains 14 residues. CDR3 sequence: CASSSGPQTYEQYV. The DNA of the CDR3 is TGTGCCAGCAGTTCCGGGCCTCAAACCTACGAGCAGTACGTC.

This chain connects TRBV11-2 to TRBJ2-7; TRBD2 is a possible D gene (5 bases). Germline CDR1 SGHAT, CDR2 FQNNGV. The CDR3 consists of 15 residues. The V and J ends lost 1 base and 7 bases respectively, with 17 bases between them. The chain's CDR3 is CASSLGGSADLEQYV. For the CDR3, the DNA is TGTGCCAGCAGCTTAGGAGGGTCAGCCGACCTGGAGCAGTACGTC.

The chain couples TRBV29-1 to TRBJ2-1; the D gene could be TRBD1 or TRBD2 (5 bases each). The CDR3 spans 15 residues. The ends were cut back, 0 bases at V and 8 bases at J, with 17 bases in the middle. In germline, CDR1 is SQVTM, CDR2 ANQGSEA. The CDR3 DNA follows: TGCAGCGTTGAAGACCGGGACCCGGGATGGGATGAGCAGTTCTTC. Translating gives CSVEDRDPGWDEQFF.

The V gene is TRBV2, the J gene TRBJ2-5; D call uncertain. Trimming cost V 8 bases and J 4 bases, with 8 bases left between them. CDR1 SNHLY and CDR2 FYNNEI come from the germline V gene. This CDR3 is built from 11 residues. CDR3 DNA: TGTGCCAGCCAGTTCACAGAGACCCAGTACTTC. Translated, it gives CASQFTETQYF.

The chain's CDR3 is CASSHTRNTGELFF. The CDR3 nucleotides read TGCGCCAGCAGCCACACACGGAACACCGGGGAGCTGTTTTTT. V gene TRBV5-1 combines with J gene TRBJ2-2, with no clear D. V was shortened by 4 bases and J by 1 base, with 8 bases between the two germline ends. The CDR3 has 14 amino acids. Looked up from germline, CDR1 is SGHRS and CDR2 is YFSETQ.

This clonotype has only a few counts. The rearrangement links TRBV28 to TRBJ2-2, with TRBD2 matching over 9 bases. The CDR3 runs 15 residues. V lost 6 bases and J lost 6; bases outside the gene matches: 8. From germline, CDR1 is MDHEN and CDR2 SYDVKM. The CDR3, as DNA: TGTGCCAGCAGCTTCTCGGCTAGCGGGGCCGGGGAGCTGTTTTTT. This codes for CASSFSASGAGELFF.

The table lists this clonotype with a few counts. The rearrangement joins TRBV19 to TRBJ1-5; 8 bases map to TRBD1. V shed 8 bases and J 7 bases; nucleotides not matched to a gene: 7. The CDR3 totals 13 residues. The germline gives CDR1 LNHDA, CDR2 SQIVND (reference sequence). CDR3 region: CASDRDRRQPQHF. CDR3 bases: TGTGCCAGTGACCGGGACAGGCGGCAGCCCCAGCATTTT.

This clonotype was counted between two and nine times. The CDR3, as DNA: TGTGCCACCAGCAGATCCCTCCCCCGGGGGAGTTACAATGAGCAGTTCTTC. This sequence encodes CATSRSLPRGSYNEQFF. The chain uses TRBV15 and TRBJ2-1; D possibly corresponds to TRBD2 (6 bases). The CDR3 is made up of 17 amino acids. CDR1 is LNHNV, CDR2 YYDKDF, per germline (reference sequence). Deletions cut 2 bases from V and 4 bases from J, with 18 bases between.

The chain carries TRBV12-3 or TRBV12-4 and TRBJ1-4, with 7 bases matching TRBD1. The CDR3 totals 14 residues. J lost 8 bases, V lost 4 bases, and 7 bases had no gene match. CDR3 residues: CASSSTGKNEKLFF. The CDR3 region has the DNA TGTGCCAGCAGTTCGACAGGGAAGAACGAAAAACTGTTTTTT.

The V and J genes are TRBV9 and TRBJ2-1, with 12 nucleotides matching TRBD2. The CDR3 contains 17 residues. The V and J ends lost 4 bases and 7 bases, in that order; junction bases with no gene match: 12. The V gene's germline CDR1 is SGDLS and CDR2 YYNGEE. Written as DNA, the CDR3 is TGTGCCAGCAGCCCAAGCCCGACTAGCGGGGGCTCTAATGAGCAGTTCTTC. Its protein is CASSPSPTSGGSNEQFF.

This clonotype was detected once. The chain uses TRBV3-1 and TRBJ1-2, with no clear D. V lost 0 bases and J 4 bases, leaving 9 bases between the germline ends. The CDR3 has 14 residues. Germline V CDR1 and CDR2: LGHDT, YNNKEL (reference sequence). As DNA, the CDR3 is TGTGCCAGCAGCCAAGAAATGGGATCCTATGGCTACACCTTC. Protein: CASSQEMGSYGYTF.

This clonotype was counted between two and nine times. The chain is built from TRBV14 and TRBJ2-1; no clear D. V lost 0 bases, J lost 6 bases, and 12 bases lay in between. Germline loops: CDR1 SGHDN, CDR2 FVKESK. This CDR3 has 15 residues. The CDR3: CASSQDLGPSNEQFF. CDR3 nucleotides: TGTGCCAGCAGCCAAGACTTGGGTCCGTCCAATGAGCAGTTCTTC.

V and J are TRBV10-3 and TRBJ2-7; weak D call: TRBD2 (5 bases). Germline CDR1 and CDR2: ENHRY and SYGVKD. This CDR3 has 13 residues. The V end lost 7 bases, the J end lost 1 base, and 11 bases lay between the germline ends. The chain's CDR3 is CAINREGSYEQYF. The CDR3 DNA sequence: TGTGCCATCAATCGGGAAGGTTCCTACGAGCAGTACTTC.

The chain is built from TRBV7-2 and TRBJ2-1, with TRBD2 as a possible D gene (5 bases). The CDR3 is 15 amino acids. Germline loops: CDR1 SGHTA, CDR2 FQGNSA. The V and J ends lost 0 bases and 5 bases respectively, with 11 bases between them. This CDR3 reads CASSLAGVINNEQFF. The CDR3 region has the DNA TGTGCCAGCAGCTTAGCGGGAGTAATTAACAATGAGCAGTTCTTC.

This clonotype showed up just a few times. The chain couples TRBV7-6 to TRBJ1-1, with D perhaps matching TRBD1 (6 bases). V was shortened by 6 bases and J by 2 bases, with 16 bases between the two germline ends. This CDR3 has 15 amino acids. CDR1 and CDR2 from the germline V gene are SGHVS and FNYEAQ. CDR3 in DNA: TGTGCCAGCAGTAAACAGGGAGGCGTTAACACTGAAGCTTTCTTT. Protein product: CASSKQGGVNTEAFF.

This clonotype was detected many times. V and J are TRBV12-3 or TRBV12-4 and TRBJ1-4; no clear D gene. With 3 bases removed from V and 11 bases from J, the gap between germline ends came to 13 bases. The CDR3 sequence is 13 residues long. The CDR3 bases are TGTGCCAGCAGTTTGACACGACTGAAGAAACTGTTTTTT. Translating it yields CASSLTRLKKLFF.

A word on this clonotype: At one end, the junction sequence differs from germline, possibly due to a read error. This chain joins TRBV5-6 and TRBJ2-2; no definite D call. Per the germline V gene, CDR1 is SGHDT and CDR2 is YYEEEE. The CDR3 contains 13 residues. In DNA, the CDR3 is TGTGCCGGCAGCATCGGCTCGACCGGGGAGCTGTTTTTT. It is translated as CAGSIGSTGELFF.

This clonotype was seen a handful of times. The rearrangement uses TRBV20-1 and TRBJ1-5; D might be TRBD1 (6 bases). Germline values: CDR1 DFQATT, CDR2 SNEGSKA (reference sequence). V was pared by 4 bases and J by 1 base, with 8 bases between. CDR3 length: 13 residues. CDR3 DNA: TGCAGTGCTACACAGGGAAGCAATCAGCCCCAGCATTTT. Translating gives CSATQGSNQPQHF.

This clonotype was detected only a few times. DNA of the CDR3: TGTGCCAGCAGTTACTCGTATGAGGGCAGATCTTTCTTT. It translates to CASSYSYEGRSFF. The chain carries TRBV6-5 and TRBJ1-1; D gene uncertain. V dropped 0 bases and J dropped 12 bases, with 14 bases sitting between them. Germline V lookup: CDR1 MNHEY, CDR2 SVGAGI. The CDR3 is 13 amino acids.

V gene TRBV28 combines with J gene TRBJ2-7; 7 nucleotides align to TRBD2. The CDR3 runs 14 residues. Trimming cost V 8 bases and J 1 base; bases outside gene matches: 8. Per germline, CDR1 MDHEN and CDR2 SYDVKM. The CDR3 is CASSETSRSYEQYF. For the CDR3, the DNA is TGTGCCAGCTCAGAGACTAGCCGATCCTACGAGCAGTACTTC.